These T cell receptor beta chains were read from a single sample in a study of blood T cell repertoires in COVID-19. This table comes from immunoSEQ multiplex PCR, and its TCRdb copy is limited to in-frame clones, with some not included. The sample has around 230,000 clones, roughly four fifths seen once; the top ten hold around 8.8%. The sample taken for sequencing was PBMCs or T cells enriched from blood (not recorded which). These receptors originate from a man between 40 and 49 years old who had recovered from COVID-19. Each CDR3 is given with its conserved first and last residue. A D gene is named only where the DNA matches it firmly. Clone size is given for some rows only: seen once, a few or many times, or a class if the clone is expanded.

abundance	v_gene	d_gene	j_gene	CDR3nt	CDR3aa
NA	TRBV2	NA	TRBJ2-2	TGTGCCAGCAGCGATACAGATCCTCTTGACACCGGGGAGCTGTTTTTT	CASSDTDPLDTGELFF
NA	TRBV5-1	NA	TRBJ1-1	TGCGCCAGCAGCTTGGTCCAGGGGAGGGTGAACACTGAAGCTTTCTTT	CASSLVQGRVNTEAFF
few	TRBV21-1	NA	TRBJ1-5	TGTGCCAGCAGGGGACAGGGGGATGGGCCTGGGGTTTATAGCAATCAGCCCCAGCATTTT	CASRGQGDGPGVYSNQPQHF
NA	TRBV4-1	NA	TRBJ1-5	TGCGCCAGCAGCCAAGATGCAGGGAACAGTCGTCAGCCCCAGCATTTT	CASSQDAGNSRQPQHF
NA	TRBV5-1	TRBD2	TRBJ2-7	TGCGCCAGCAGCTTGGGAACTAGCGGGGGTAACCAGCAGTACTTC	CASSLGTSGGNQQYF
NA	TRBV7-7	TRBD2	TRBJ2-1	TGTGCCAGCAGCCCAGGCGGGGCTAGCGGGAGGCAGTTCTTC	CASSPGGASGRQFF
NA	TRBV6-4	TRBD1	TRBJ2-3	TGTGCCAGCAGTGGGGGACAGGGCGGCACAGATACGCAGTATTTT	CASSGGQGGTDTQYF
NA	TRBV19	NA	TRBJ1-2	TGTGCCGAAGTGAGCTGGGGGGGGTATGGCTACACCTTC	CAEVSWGGYGYTF
NA	TRBV12-5	NA	TRBJ1-5	TGTGCTAGTGGAGGGGGACACCTAAATCAGCCCCAGCATTTT	CASGGGHLNQPQHF
once	TRBV3-1/TRBV3-2	NA	TRBJ2-1	TGTGCCAGCAGCCGTAGAACCTCCATAGTTGGGCAGTTCTTC	CASSRRTSIVGQFF
NA	TRBV27	TRBD1	TRBJ1-1	TGTGCCAGCAGTAGACGGACAGGACGCACTGAAGCTTTCTTT	CASSRRTGRTEAFF
NA	TRBV2	NA	TRBJ2-1	TGTGCCGGTGCGGGGGCGAGGAATGAGCAGTTCTTC	CAGAGARNEQFF
once	TRBV4-1	NA	TRBJ1-2	TGCGCCAGCAGCCAGGGGGACTTCCCTGGCCTTGGCTACACCTTC	CASSQGDFPGLGYTF
NA	TRBV19	NA	TRBJ2-1	TGTGCCAGTAGTGGGGGGATGAGCTCCTACAATGAGCAGTTCTTC	CASSGGMSSYNEQFF
few	TRBV12-3/TRBV12-4	NA	TRBJ1-1	TGTGCCAGCAGTTTATACGGGGAACCTTTCTTT	CASSLYGEPFF
NA	TRBV6-5	TRBD1	TRBJ2-5	TGTGCCAGCAGTTACCGCGGACAGGGTCAAGAGACCCAGTACTTC	CASSYRGQGQETQYF
NA	TRBV6-5	TRBD2	TRBJ2-4	TGTGCCAGCAGTTACTCTAGCGGGGAAAACATTCAGTACTTC	CASSYSSGENIQYF
NA	TRBV30	TRBD1	TRBJ1-2	TGTGCCTGGAGTTTCTGGGGGACAGCTTCTCGTGGCTACACCTTC	CAWSFWGTASRGYTF
few	TRBV2	NA	TRBJ1-2	TGTGCCAGCAGTGAAGCGCCAATGGGAGGGGGCTACACCTTC	CASSEAPMGGGYTF
NA	TRBV19	TRBD1	TRBJ1-1	TGTGCCAGTAGTAACCAACCGACAGGGGAGGGCACTGAAGCTTTCTTT	CASSNQPTGEGTEAFF
NA	TRBV12-3/TRBV12-4	TRBD2	TRBJ2-5	TGTGCCAGCAGTTTTCTAGCGGGGGGGAAGTACTTC	CASSFLAGGKYF
NA	TRBV5-1	NA	TRBJ2-3	TGCGCCAGCAGCTTGGCACCCGGTCCAGATACGCAGTATTTT	CASSLAPGPDTQYF
NA	TRBV19	NA	TRBJ1-1	TGTGCCAGTAGCCGCCCCGACACAGAATTCACTGAAGCTTTCTTT	CASSRPDTEFTEAFF
few	TRBV2	TRBD1	TRBJ1-3	TGTGCCAGCAGTGTAGGACAGGCCTCACGAAACACCATATATTTT	CASSVGQASRNTIYF
NA	TRBV5-1	TRBD1	TRBJ2-7	TGCGCCAGCAGCGAGGGGACAGGGGGCTTGGACGAGCAGTACTTC	CASSEGTGGLDEQYF
once	TRBV9	NA	TRBJ2-1	TGTGCCAGCAGCGTAGTAGGGGGGGCATGGGAGCAGTTCTTC	CASSVVGGAWEQFF
NA	TRBV3-1/TRBV3-2	TRBD2	TRBJ2-5	TGTGCCAGCAGCCATCGTTCTAGCGGGACCCAAGAGACCCAGTACTTC	CASSHRSSGTQETQYF
few	TRBV7-9	TRBD2	TRBJ2-1	TGTGCCAGCAGCCTTAGCGGGAGGGCCTACAATGAGCAGTTCTTC	CASSLSGRAYNEQFF
once	TRBV18	NA	TRBJ1-4	TGTGCCAGCTCACCACAGGGGCGGAATGAAAAACTGTTTTTT	CASSPQGRNEKLFF
few	TRBV7-2	TRBD2	TRBJ2-5	TGTGCCAGCAGCCGCGGGGGGGCGCAAGAGACCCAGTACTTC	CASSRGGAQETQYF
few	TRBV19	NA	TRBJ1-1	TGTGCCAGTAGTACCGAGATTGGGAACACTGAAGCTTTCTTT	CASSTEIGNTEAFF
few	TRBV27	NA	TRBJ1-1	TGTGCCAGCAGTTTTGCTTACGGGACAAACGAAGCTTTCTTT	CASSFAYGTNEAFF
NA	TRBV7-3	NA	TRBJ1-6	TGTGCCAGCAGCTTAGGAGGAACGGAGTATAATTCACCCCTCCACTTT	CASSLGGTEYNSPLHF
NA	TRBV24-1	NA	TRBJ1-5	TGTGCCACCAGTACGGGACTCACGAAAAGTGGCAATCAGCCCCAGCATTTT	CATSTGLTKSGNQPQHF
NA	TRBV7-6	TRBD2	TRBJ2-1	TGTGCCAGCAGCTCAAAACTAGCGGGGGGCCTACAAAACTCCTACAATGAGCAGTTCTTC	CASSSKLAGGLQNSYNEQFF
NA	TRBV7-8	TRBD2	TRBJ2-7	TGTGCCAGCAGCACCCGGACTAGCGGGGGGTTTCGGGAGCAGTACTTC	CASSTRTSGGFREQYF